A single sample gave rise to the 27 T cell receptor beta chains below, sequenced in a study of a mutant IDH1 vaccine in newly diagnosed glioma. Specified time point: week 5, during vaccination. Vaccination comprised doses that each held 300 ug of mutant IDH1 20-mer peptide, plus topical imiquimod. Their antigen targets remain unknown. Libraries were prepared by immunoSEQ multiplex PCR; TCRdb keeps only in-frame clonotypes and omits some of them. The sample has tens of thousands of clones, 75% to 95% seen once; the top ten hold just over 0.55%. Material: PBMCs, obtained from a glioma patient whose treatment included an IDH1 peptide vaccine. The receptor set was obtained from a woman between 45 and 60 years old with glioma.

In its sample, this clone was seen a few times. The chain is built from TRBV27 and TRBJ1-3, with a possible D match to TRBD1 (6 bases). Germline V CDR1 and CDR2: MNHEY, SMNVEV (reference sequence). Trimming removed 5 bases from V and 3 bases from J, with 8 bases in between. The CDR3 contains 13 residues. The CDR3 protein is CASSRTVGNTIYF. The CDR3 nucleotides read TGTGCCAGCAGTCGGACAGTTGGAAACACCATATATTTT.

The chain has TRBV6-4 and TRBJ2-7; 8 nucleotides agree with TRBD2. This CDR3 spans 16 amino acids. Germline CDR1 MRHNA, CDR2 SNTAGT. The V gene end was trimmed by 3 bases and the J gene end by 5 bases; junction bases not matched to a gene: 12. The CDR3 sequence: CASSEQVTGLAHEQYF. CDR3 DNA: TGTGCCAGCAGTGAACAGGTGACAGGACTAGCCCACGAGCAGTACTTC.

V gene TRBV5-6 combines with J gene TRBJ2-1, with D perhaps matching TRBD1 (6 bases). V lost 4 bases and J lost 4, with 15 bases in between. Germline V gene data show CDR1 as SGHDT and CDR2 as YYEEEE. The CDR3 sequence is 15 residues long. CDR3 nucleotides: TGTGCCAGCAGCCCCGGGACAAGGGATTACAATGAGCAGTTCTTC. Translation gives CASSPGTRDYNEQFF.

To note about this clone: Different DNA sequences within this sample yield the same CDR3. The J gene is TRBJ2-3, the V gene TRBV29-1, with TRBD2 matching over 9 bases. This CDR3 has 15 amino acids. CDR1 is SQVTM and CDR2 is ANQGSEA in the germline V gene. V lost 1 base to trimming and J lost 1 base; unmatched junction nucleotides: 3. CDR3 loop: CSVEGGGGGTDTQYF. In DNA form, the CDR3 reads TGCAGCGTTGAAGGGGGCGGGGGGGGCACAGATACGCAGTATTTT.

This clone has just one count. The V gene is TRBV4-1, the J gene TRBJ1-2; TRBD1 agrees at 8 bases. The CDR3 is made up of 14 amino acids. With 1 base clipped from V and 4 bases from J, the junction kept 2 bases outside the gene matches. Germline lookup yields CDR1 MGHRA and CDR2 YSYEKL. The CDR3 region is CASSQVGTGYGYTF. The CDR3 DNA reads as TGCGCCAGCAGCCAAGTAGGGACAGGCTATGGCTACACCTTC.

This chain joins TRBV9 and TRBJ1-2, with D possibly matching TRBD1 (6 bases). Trimming removed 3 bases at V and 2 bases at J, with 20 bases between. This CDR3 contains 17 residues. Germline CDR1 is SGDLS and CDR2 is YYNGEE. CDR3: CASSARLRDTKNYGYTF. The CDR3 nucleotides are TGTGCCAGCAGCGCCCGACTCCGGGACACCAAAAACTATGGCTACACCTTC.

The chain links TRBV7-9 to TRBJ2-1; tentatively, D is TRBD1 (6 bases). CDR3 length equals 15 residues. V shed 5 bases and J shed 6 bases, with 17 bases lying between them. Germline V gives CDR1 SEHNR, CDR2 FQNEAQ (reference sequence). CDR3 protein: CASSPKQGQGNEQFF. DNA of the CDR3: TGTGCCAGCAGCCCAAAACAGGGTCAAGGCAATGAGCAGTTCTTC.

The chain has TRBV4-1 and TRBJ1-5, with D possibly matching TRBD1 (5 bases). The germline V and J ends were trimmed by 0 bases and 9 bases, with 21 bases remaining between them. This CDR3 comprises 17 residues. Germline lookup yields CDR1 MGHRA and CDR2 YSYEKL. DNA for the CDR3: TGCGCCAGCAGCCAAGAGGGGGGACTCCTACTTGCGAGGCCCCAGCATTTT. Amino acids: CASSQEGGLLLARPQHF.

The V gene is TRBV6-5, the J gene TRBJ2-3; D is unclear. This CDR3 comprises 13 residues. Deletions cut 6 bases from V and 3 bases from J, with 10 bases between. Germline V gives CDR1 MNHEY, CDR2 SVGAGI. CDR3 residues: CASRVPGTDTQYF. The DNA for the CDR3 is TGTGCCAGCAGGGTCCCTGGGACAGATACGCAGTATTTT.

The chain carries TRBV6-5 and TRBJ2-5; D is perhaps TRBD1 (5 bases). Germline CDR1 reads MNHEY; CDR2 reads SVGAGI. The CDR3 loop spans 14 amino acids. The germline V and J ends were trimmed by 6 bases and 7 bases, with 18 bases remaining between them. CDR3 protein: CASSRQPGPVTQYF. CDR3 DNA sequence: TGTGCCAGCAGCCGACAGCCGGGCCCCGTGACCCAGTACTTC.

This clone is deemed medium-sized. V gene TRBV13 combines with J gene TRBJ1-2; D call uncertain. This CDR3 has 13 residues. Germline V CDR1 and CDR2: PRHDT, FYEKMQ (reference sequence). V lost 2 bases and J lost 6, with 10 bases in between. The CDR3 here is CASSLMGSDGYTF. The CDR3 DNA reads TGTGCCAGCAGCTTAATGGGGAGTGATGGCTACACCTTC.

The CDR3, as DNA: TGTGCCAGCAGCCAAGATAGGGCCAGGGCTACTGAAGCTTTCTTT. It is translated as CASSQDRARATEAFF. This chain uses TRBV14 with TRBJ1-1; D possibly corresponds to TRBD1 (5 bases). V lost 0 bases to trimming and J lost 5 bases, with 13 bases between them. CDR1 and CDR2 from the germline V gene are SGHDN and FVKESK. This CDR3 has 15 residues.

The J gene is TRBJ1-1, the V gene TRBV5-1; perhaps TRBD1 as D (6 bases). This CDR3 is 14 amino acids long. V was pared by 1 base and J by 4 bases, with 11 bases between. Germline V lookup: CDR1 SGHRS, CDR2 YFSETQ. For the CDR3, the DNA is TGCGCCAGCAGCTTGCGGGGGCGGTTCACTGAAGCTTTCTTT. Translating it yields CASSLRGRFTEAFF.

This chain connects TRBV27 to TRBJ2-7, with D unclear. CDR3 length: 12 amino acids. The germline CDR1 and CDR2 sequences are MNHEY and SMNVEV (reference sequence). Trimming took 4 bases from V and 4 from J, leaving 8 bases between them. The CDR3 reads CASSSDGYEQYF. DNA of the CDR3: TGTGCCAGCAGTTCCGACGGGTACGAGCAGTACTTC.

This chain links TRBV9 with TRBJ1-4; D may be TRBD1 (6 bases). Germline V gives CDR1 SGDLS, CDR2 YYNGEE. Between the trimmed V and J ends, which lost 0 bases and 4 bases, there was a span of 10 bases. There are 15 residues in the CDR3. The CDR3 spells CASSVGQVGNEKLFF. In DNA form, the CDR3 reads TGTGCCAGCAGCGTAGGACAGGTCGGTAATGAAAAACTGTTTTTT.

J is TRBJ2-3 and V is TRBV7-3, with TRBD2 matching over 8 bases. Germline assignment: CDR1 SGHTA and CDR2 FQGTGA. V trimming: 5 bases; J trimming: 4 bases; junction bases outside the gene matches: 11. The CDR3 is 16 amino acids. The CDR3 loop is CASSPRGGLEADTQYF. In nucleotides, the CDR3 is TGTGCCAGCAGCCCGAGGGGGGGACTAGAGGCAGATACGCAGTATTTT.

The V gene is TRBV10-2, the J gene TRBJ1-1; D gene ambiguous. The CDR3 is 11 residues long. Germline V lookup: CDR1 WSHSY, CDR2 SAAADI. V was clipped by 4 bases and J by 2 bases, with 2 bases between them. CDR3: CASSANTEAFF. The CDR3 coding sequence is TGCGCCAGCAGTGCCAACACTGAAGCTTTCTTT.

V and J are TRBV19 and TRBJ1-5; TRBD1 is a possible D gene (5 bases). V was clipped by 0 bases and J by 4 bases, with 10 bases between them. The germline gives CDR1 LNHDA, CDR2 SQIVND (reference sequence). The CDR3 consists of 15 residues. CDR3 in amino acids: CASSIERTRNQPQHF. The DNA of the CDR3 is TGTGCCAGTAGTATAGAACGGACAAGAAATCAGCCCCAGCATTTT.

This clone occurred a few times. V and J are TRBV30 and TRBJ1-1; D unresolved. The CDR3 loop spans 11 amino acids. Looked up from germline, CDR1 is GTSNPN and CDR2 is SVGIG (reference sequence). V lost 2 bases and J 2 bases, leaving 3 bases between the germline ends. CDR3 DNA: TGTGCCTGGAGTTTTAACACTGAAGCTTTCTTT. Residues: CAWSFNTEAFF.

Here the CDR3 DNA reads TGTGCCGGGGCCCTGACAGGAAACCACTACGAGCAGTACTTC. Its translation: CAGALTGNHYEQYF. This sequence joins TRBV2 and TRBJ2-7; weak D call: TRBD1 (6 bases). CDR3 length: 14 amino acids. CDR1 SNHLY and CDR2 FYNNEI come from the germline V gene. V was pared by 11 bases and J by 3 bases, with 20 bases between.

J is TRBJ2-7 and V is TRBV30, with unresolved D. Trimming removed 3 bases at V and 0 bases at J, with 15 bases between. The germline V gene has CDR1 GTSNPN and CDR2 SVGIG (reference sequence). The CDR3 has 15 amino acids. The CDR3 DNA sequence: TGTGCCTGGAGCGCTTGGACGGAGAGCTCCTACGAGCAGTACTTC. Its translation is CAWSAWTESSYEQYF.

The chain has TRBV5-1 and TRBJ2-1, with D possibly being TRBD2 (7 bases). Germline V gives CDR1 SGHRS, CDR2 YFSETQ. The CDR3 runs 17 residues. With 4 bases removed from V and 1 base from J, the gap between germline ends came to 18 bases. The chain's CDR3 is CASSGGAGRRSYNEQFF. The DNA of the CDR3 is TGCGCCAGCAGCGGGGGGGCCGGGAGAAGGTCCTACAATGAGCAGTTCTTC.

The V call is TRBV10-2, the J call TRBJ2-1; D is uncertain. Trimming pared 3 bases from V and 6 bases from J, leaving 3 bases between. The CDR3 runs 11 residues. In germline, CDR1 is WSHSY, CDR2 SAAADI. CDR3 loop: CASSDFNEQFF. The CDR3 DNA reads as TGCGCCAGCAGTGACTTCAATGAGCAGTTCTTC.

This chain connects TRBV27 to TRBJ1-4; D gene unclear. CDR3 length equals 14 residues. Trimming removed 5 bases at V and 10 bases at J, with 17 bases between. The germline V gene encodes CDR1 MNHEY and CDR2 SMNVEV (reference sequence). The CDR3 DNA reads TGTGCCAGCAGTCCCGGGCCTAACAAGGGAAAACTGTTTTTT. Residues: CASSPGPNKGKLFF.

This clone was counted a single time. This chain uses TRBV13 with TRBJ1-1; D not resolved. The CDR3 spans 12 residues. Between the trimmed V and J ends, which lost 7 bases and 1 base, there was a span of 7 bases. The V gene's germline CDR1 is PRHDT and CDR2 FYEKMQ (reference sequence). The CDR3 spells CASTPGNTEAFF. Written as DNA, the CDR3 is TGTGCCAGCACCCCTGGGAACACTGAAGCTTTCTTT.

This clone occurred once. V gene TRBV29-1 combines with J gene TRBJ2-5; D is ambiguous. Per germline, CDR1 SQVTM and CDR2 ANQGSEA. Trimming left V 5 bases short and J 4 bases short, with 5 bases between. The CDR3 has 10 residues. The CDR3 coding sequence is TGCAGCGTTCAAACAGAGACCCAGTACTTC. It codes for CSVQTETQYF.

This clone was picked up a small number of times. The V call is TRBV28, the J call TRBJ2-1, with 8 bases matching TRBD2. The CDR3 runs 14 residues. The junction had 8 bases not matched to a gene; V was cut back by 7 bases and J by 6 bases. Germline values: CDR1 MDHEN, CDR2 SYDVKM. CDR3 sequence: CASNPAGESNEQFF. The CDR3 DNA is TGTGCCAGCAACCCAGCGGGAGAAAGCAATGAGCAGTTCTTC.